Sequencing of this TCR beta chain was carried out in a study of blood T cell repertoires in COVID-19. Study as a whole: COVID-19 samples, acute and convalescent, were from the United States, Italy and Spain. The cDNA or gDNA used as material had been derived from T cells, B-cell-depleted T cells, or PBMCs.

Trimming took 2 bases from V and 5 from J, leaving 7 bases between them. This CDR3 is built from 13 residues. Germline V gives CDR1 SGHTA, CDR2 FQGTGA. Per the original methods: Nucleated cell counts were estimated from reference gene primer amplification. The repertoire was sequenced with immunoSEQ multiplex PCR; TCRdb's copy has only in-frame clones and lacks some. D and trimming come from the DNA, and the V and J calls and clone size come from that table. The sample holds about 24,000 clones, around 86% seen once. Sequencing used peripheral blood. The TCR originated in a middle-aged man with active COVID-19. The gene calls are TRBV7-3 and TRBJ2-1; D unresolved. As DNA, the CDR3 is TGTGCCAGCAGCTTAGGTCGGGACAATGAGCAGTTCTTC. Translating it yields CASSLGRDNEQFF.